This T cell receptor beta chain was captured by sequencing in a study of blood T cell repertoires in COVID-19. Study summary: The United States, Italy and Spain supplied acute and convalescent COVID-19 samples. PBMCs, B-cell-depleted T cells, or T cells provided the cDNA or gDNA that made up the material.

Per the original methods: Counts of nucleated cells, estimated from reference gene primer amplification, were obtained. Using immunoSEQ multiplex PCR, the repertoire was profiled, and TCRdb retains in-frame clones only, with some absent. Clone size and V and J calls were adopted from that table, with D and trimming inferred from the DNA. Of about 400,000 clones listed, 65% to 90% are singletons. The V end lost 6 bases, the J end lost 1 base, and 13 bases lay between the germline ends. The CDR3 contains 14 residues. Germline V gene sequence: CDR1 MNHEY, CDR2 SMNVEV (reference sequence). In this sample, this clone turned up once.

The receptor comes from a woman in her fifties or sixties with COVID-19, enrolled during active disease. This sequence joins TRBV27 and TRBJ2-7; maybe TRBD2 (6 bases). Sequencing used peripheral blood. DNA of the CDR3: TGTGCCAGCAGGTGGGGGGTCGCTTCCTACGAGCAGTACTTC. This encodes CASRWGVASYEQYF.